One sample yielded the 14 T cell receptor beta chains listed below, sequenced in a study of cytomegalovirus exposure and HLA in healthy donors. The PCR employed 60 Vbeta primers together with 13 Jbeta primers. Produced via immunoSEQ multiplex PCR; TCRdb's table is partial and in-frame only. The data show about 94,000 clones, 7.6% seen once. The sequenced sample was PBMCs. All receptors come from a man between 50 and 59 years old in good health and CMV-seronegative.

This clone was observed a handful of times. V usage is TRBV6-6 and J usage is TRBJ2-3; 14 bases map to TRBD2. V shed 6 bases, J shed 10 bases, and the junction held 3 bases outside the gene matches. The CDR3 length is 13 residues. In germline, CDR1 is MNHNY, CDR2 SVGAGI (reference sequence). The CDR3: CASSSGLAGAQYF. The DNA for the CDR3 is TGTGCCAGCAGCTCGGGACTAGCGGGGGCGCAGTATTTT.

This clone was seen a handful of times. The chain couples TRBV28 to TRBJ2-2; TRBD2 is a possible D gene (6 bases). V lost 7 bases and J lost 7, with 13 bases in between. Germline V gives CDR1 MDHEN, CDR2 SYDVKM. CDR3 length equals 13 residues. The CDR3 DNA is TGTGCCAGCACCGGGGGACCGAGCGGGGAGCTGTTTTTT. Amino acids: CASTGGPSGELFF.

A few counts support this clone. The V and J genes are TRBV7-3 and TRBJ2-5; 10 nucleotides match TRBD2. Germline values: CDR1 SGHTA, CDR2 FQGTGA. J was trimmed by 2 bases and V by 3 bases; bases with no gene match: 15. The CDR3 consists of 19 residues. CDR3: CASSFLGLAEQPDQETQYF. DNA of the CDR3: TGTGCCAGCAGCTTCCTCGGACTAGCGGAGCAGCCGGATCAAGAGACCCAGTACTTC.

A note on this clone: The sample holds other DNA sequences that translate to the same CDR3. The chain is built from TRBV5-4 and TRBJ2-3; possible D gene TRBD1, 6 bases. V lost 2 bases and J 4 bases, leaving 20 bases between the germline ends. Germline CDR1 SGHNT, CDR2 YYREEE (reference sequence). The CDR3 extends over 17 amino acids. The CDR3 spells CASSFYREFGRSDTQYF. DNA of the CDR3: TGTGCCAGCAGCTTCTACAGGGAATTCGGCAGATCAGATACGCAGTATTTT. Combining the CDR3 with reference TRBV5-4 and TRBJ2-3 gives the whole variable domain ETGVTQSPTHLIKTRGQQVTLRCSSQSGHNTVSWYQQALGQGPQFIFQYYREEENGRGNFPPRFSGLQFPNYSSELNVNALELDDSALYLCASSFYREFGRSDTQYFGPGTRLTVL.

CDR3 in DNA: TGCGCCAGCAGTGAATGTACAGTACTCACGAACACCGGGGAGCTGTTTTTT. Translated: CASSECTVLTNTGELFF. The chain employs TRBV10-1 and TRBJ2-2, with D unclear. The germline CDR1 and CDR2 sequences are WNHNN and SYGVQD (reference sequence). The CDR3 sequence is 17 residues long. The V end lost 3 bases, the J end lost 0 bases, and 14 bases lay between the germline ends.

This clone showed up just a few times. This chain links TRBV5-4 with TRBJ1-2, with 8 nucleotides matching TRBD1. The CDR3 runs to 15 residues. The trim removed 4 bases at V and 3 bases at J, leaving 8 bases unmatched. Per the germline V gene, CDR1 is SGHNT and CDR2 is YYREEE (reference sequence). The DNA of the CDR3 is TGTGCCAGCAGCCTACAAGACAGGGGCTACTATGGCTACACCTTC. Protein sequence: CASSLQDRGYYGYTF.

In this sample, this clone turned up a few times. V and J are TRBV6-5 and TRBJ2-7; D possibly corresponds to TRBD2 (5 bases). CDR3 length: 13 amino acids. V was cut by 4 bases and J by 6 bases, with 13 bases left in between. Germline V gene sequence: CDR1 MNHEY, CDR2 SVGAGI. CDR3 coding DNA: TGTGCCAGCAGTTTCGCGGACTTGTCCGAGCAGTACTTC. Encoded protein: CASSFADLSEQYF.

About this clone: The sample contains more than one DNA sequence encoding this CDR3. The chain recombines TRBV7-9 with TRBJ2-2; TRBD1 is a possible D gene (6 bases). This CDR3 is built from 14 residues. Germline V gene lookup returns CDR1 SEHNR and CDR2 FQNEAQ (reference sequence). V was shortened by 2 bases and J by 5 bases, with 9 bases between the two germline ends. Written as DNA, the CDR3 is TGTGCCAGCAGCTTAAACCAGGGGACCGGGGAGCTGTTTTTT. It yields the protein CASSLNQGTGELFF.

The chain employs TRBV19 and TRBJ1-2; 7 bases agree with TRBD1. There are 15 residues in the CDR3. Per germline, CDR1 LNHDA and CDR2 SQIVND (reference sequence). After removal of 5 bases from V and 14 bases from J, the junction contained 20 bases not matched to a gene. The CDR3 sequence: CASSPPGTVVRVRTF. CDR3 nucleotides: TGTGCCAGTAGTCCCCCCGGGACAGTGGTAAGGGTCAGGACCTTC.

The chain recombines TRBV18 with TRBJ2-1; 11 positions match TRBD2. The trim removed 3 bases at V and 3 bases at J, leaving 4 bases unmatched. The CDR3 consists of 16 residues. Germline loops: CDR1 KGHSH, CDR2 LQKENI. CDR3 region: CASSPMTSGDYNEQFF. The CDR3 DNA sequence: TGTGCCAGCTCACCGATGACTAGCGGGGACTACAATGAGCAGTTCTTC.

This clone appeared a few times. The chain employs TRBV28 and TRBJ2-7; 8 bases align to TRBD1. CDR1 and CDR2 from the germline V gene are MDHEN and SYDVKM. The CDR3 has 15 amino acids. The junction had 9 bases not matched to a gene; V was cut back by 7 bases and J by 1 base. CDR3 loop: CASISGQDYSYEQYF. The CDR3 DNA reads TGTGCCAGCATATCGGGACAGGACTATTCCTACGAGCAGTACTTC. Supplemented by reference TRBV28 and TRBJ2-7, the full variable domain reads DVKVTQSSRYLVKRTGEKVFLECVQDMDHENMFWYRQDPGLGLRLIYFSYDVKMKEKGDIPEGYSVSREKKERFSLILESASTNQTSMYLCASISGQDYSYEQYFGPGTRLTVT.

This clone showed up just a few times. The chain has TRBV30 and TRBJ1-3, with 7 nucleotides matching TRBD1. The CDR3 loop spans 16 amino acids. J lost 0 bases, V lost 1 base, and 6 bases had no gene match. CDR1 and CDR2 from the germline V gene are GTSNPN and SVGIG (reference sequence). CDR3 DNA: TGTGCCTGGAGTGAATTCTACAGGGGCTCTGGAAACACCATATATTTT. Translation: CAWSEFYRGSGNTIYF.

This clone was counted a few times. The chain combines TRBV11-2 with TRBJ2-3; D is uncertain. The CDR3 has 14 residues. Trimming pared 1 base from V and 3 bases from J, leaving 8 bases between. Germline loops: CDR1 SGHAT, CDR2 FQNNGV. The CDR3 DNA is TGTGCCAGCAGCTTAGTGGCGGAGACAGATACGCAGTATTTT. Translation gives CASSLVAETDTQYF.

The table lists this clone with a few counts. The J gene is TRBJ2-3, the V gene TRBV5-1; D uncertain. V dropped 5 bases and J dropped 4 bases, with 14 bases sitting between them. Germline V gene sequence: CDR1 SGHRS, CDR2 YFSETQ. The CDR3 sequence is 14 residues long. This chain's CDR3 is CASSEEPGADTQYF. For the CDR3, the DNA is TGCGCCAGCAGTGAGGAACCCGGCGCAGATACGCAGTATTTT.